This T cell receptor (beta chain) was sequenced during a study of T cells after yellow fever vaccination (dated by TCRdb to about 2019). Concerning the study at large: The SMART-Seq v4 Ultra Low Input RNA kit was used to prepare libraries from fractions with low cell numbers. To follow T-cell clones before and after primary and booster YFV17D yellow fever vaccination, bulk TCR alpha and beta repertoires were sequenced over time. Two healthy male donors, one aged 18 to 29 and one aged 30 to 40 years, made up the cohort. Blood was drawn at multiple timepoints before and after primary and secondary immunization, with bulk PBMC replicates and cell subsets isolated.

On this clonotype itself: Its antigen remains undetermined. Base quality data are lacking; no much larger clone is found one base away.

What the work shows at the level of the full study, not this receptor alone: Most clones expanded after primary vaccination were re-detected after the booster (almost 97% of CD4 and approximately 85% of CD8), suggesting broad memory maintenance. Because abundant contaminating clonotypes from the bulk population could be contained in FACS-sorted repertoires, computational filtering was required. A small fraction of clonotypes showed up in both the CD4 and CD8 compartments, probably as a result of convergent recombination. Because only a couple of donors were included in the study, the extent to which the findings can be generalized is limited. The secondary T-cell response was weaker than the primary response but faster, peaking on day 5 instead of day 15.

The CDR3, from cysteine to phenylalanine, totals 14 residues. Just CDR3 DNA is preserved here, 42 bases in frame from base 1. CDR1 SGHRS and CDR2 YFSETQ were looked up in the germline V gene. V drops 0 bases and J drops 7 bases, leaving 10 bases in between. The treatment or condition label here, explained by the study, means: live attenuated yellow fever vaccine strain. PBMCs were isolated from peripheral blood using a standard Ficoll-Paque protocol. Dynabeads CD4 and CD8 positive selection kits were used to isolate CD4 and CD8 T-cell fractions. TriZol was used to extract RNA from bulk PBMCs, CD4 and CD8 fractions, and dextramer-positive and dextramer-negative fractions. TCR cDNA was synthesized by 5'RACE template switching, through which a universal primer site and unique molecular identifiers were introduced. Priming of cDNA synthesis was performed from both the TCR alpha and TCR beta constant segments. Two PCR steps were used to amplify libraries, with sample barcodes and sequencing adapters being added in the second step. Libraries were sequenced on Illumina HiSeq 2500 (2x100 bp) or NovaSeq (2x150 bp). Per the authors' processing: Demultiplexing of reads and collapsing into UMI consensus sequences were performed with MIGEC, and V(D)J alignment was carried out with MiXCR. Vaccine-responding clonotypes were identified with edgeR using replicate PBMC samples, with FDR below 0.01 and a log2 fold change above 5 up to day 15 being required. CD4 or CD8 identity was assigned to each bulk clonotype according to whether the clonotype was present at higher abundance in the sequenced CD4 repertoire or the sequenced CD8 repertoire. TCRdb reworked the public reads: Q25 trimming with fastp, MiXCR clone assembly, productive beta chains retained. Records with the same CDR3 protein are collapsed into one entry carrying the most frequent genes and DNA. In this record, the V and J calls reflect TCRdb's handling and not the investigators' own analysis. The sample yields 250,000 to 300,000 distinct CDR3 sequences; 10% to 15% were counted once. In total, the top ten clones hold less than 0.55% of the sample.

Sequenced here: CD4+ T cells sorted from PBMCs, sampled 45 days after the yellow fever booster vaccination. The TCR comes from a man younger than 40 who received the YFV17D yellow fever vaccine. The chain was built from TRBV5-1 and TRBJ2-2; the D gene is not confidently resolved. The CDR3 corresponds to CASSLAPFDGELFF. The nucleotides read TGCGCCAGCAGCTTGGCCCCCTTCGACGGGGAGCTGTTTTTT.